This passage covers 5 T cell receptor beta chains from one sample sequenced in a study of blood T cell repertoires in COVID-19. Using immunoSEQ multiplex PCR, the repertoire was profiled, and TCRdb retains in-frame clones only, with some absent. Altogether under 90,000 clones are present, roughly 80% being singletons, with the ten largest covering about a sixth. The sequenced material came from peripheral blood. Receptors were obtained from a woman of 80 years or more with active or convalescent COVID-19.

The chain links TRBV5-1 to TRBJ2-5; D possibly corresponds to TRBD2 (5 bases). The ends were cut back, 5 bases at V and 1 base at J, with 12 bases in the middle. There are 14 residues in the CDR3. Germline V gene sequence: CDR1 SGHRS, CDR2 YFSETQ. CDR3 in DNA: TGCGCCAGCAGGTCTCTAGGAGGCCAAGAGACCCAGTACTTC. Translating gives CASRSLGGQETQYF. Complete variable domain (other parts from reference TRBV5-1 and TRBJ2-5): KAGVTQTPRYLIKTRGQQVTLSCSPISGHRSVSWYQQTPGQGLQFLFEYFSETQRNKGNFPGRFSGRQFSNSRSEMNVSTLELGDSALYLCASRSLGGQETQYFGPGTRLLVL.

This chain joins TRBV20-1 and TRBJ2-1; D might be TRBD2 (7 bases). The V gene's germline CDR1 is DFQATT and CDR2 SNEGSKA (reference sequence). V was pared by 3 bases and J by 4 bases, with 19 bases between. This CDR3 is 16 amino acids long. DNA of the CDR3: TGCAGTGCTAGTCTACAGGGAGGGGTGGGGTACAATGAGCAGTTCTTC. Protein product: CSASLQGGVGYNEQFF.

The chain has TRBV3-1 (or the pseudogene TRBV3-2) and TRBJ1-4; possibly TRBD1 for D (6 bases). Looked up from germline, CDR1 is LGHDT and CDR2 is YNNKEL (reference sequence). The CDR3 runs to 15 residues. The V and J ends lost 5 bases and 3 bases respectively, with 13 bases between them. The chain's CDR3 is CASSARGVANEKLFF. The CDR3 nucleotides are TGTGCCAGCAGCGCCAGGGGCGTTGCTAATGAAAAACTGTTTTTT.

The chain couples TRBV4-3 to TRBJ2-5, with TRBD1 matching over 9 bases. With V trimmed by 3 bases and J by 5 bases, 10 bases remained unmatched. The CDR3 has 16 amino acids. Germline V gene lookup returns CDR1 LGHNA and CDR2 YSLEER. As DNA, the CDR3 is TGCGCCAGCAGCCAGGCCTATGACAGGGGGAGGGAGACCCAGTACTTC. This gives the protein CASSQAYDRGRETQYF.

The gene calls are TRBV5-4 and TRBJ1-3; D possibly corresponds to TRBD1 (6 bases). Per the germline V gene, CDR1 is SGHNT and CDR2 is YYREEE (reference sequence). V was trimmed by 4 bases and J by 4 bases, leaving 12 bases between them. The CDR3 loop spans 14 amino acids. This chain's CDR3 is CASSTGQFGNTIYF. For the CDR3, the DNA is TGTGCCAGCAGCACAGGACAGTTCGGAAACACCATATATTTT. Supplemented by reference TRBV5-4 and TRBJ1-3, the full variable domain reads ETGVTQSPTHLIKTRGQQVTLRCSSQSGHNTVSWYQQALGQGPQFIFQYYREEENGRGNFPPRFSGLQFPNYSSELNVNALELDDSALYLCASSTGQFGNTIYFGEGSWLTVV.